This passage covers 32 T cell receptor beta chains from one sample sequenced in a study of T cell clonality in common variable immunodeficiency. Their antigens remain unidentified. Assay used: immunoSEQ multiplex PCR; TCRdb lists only in-frame clones, some missing. The sample presents around 21,000 clones, none singletons. Notes on the study in general: Common variable immunodeficiency TCR beta sequences reportedly had fewer deletions and N-nucleotide insertions.

The sample comprised peripheral blood mononuclear cells. All receptors derive from a human donor with common variable immunodeficiency.

As concerns this clone: The sequenced fragment ends 3 residues before the CDR3 boundary, so the rest is inferred from the germline J gene. The chain uses TRBV11-2 and TRBJ2-3; weak D call: TRBD1 (6 bases). CDR3 length: 15 residues. Germline lookup yields CDR1 SGHAT and CDR2 FQNNGV. V lost 4 bases, J lost 1 base, and 12 bases lay in between. This chain's CDR3 is CASSSRGGRTDTQYF. Partial CDR3 DNA: TGTGCCAGCAGCTCCAGAGGGGGACGCACAGATACG.

As concerns this clone: The read gets to within 3 residues of the CDR3 end, and the germline J gene fills in the rest. This rearrangement joins TRBV18 to TRBJ2-2; 12 bases map to TRBD2. Trimming cost V 6 bases and J 4 bases; bases outside gene matches: 9. The CDR3 covers 17 residues. The germline V gene has CDR1 KGHSH and CDR2 LQKENI. Partial CDR3 DNA: TGTGCCAGCTCGCGGACTAGCGGGATGGAGTCCACCGGGGAG. It translates to CASSRTSGMESTGE. The CDR3, in full, reads CASSRTSGMESTGELFF.

This clone came up many times. From the germline J gene comes the end of the CDR3, since the read stops 3 residues before it. The rearrangement joins TRBV18 to TRBJ2-5; 12 bases match TRBD2. CDR3 size: 16 residues. Looked up from germline, CDR1 is KGHSH and CDR2 is LQKENI. The V and J ends lost 2 bases and 5 bases, in that order; junction bases with no gene match: 6. Partial CDR3 DNA: TGTGCCAGCTCACCAGGAGGACTAGCGGGGAGGGAGACC. It encodes CASSPGGLAGRET. The full CDR3 sequence reads CASSPGGLAGRETQYF.

Sample share makes this clone medium-sized (0.01 to 0.1%). CDR3 bases read: TGTGCCAGCAGTGAAGGGACAGGGGTTGAAAAA. Its protein is CASSEGTGVEK. The whole CDR3 is CASSEGTGVEKLFF. The rearrangement links TRBV6-1 to TRBJ1-4; 9 positions match TRBD1. The observed sequence ends 3 residues before the CDR3 terminus, with the missing tail filled in from the germline J gene. Germline V lookup: CDR1 MNHNS, CDR2 SASEGT. Trimming at V came to 1 base and at J to 7 bases, leaving 1 base not matched to a gene. CDR3 length equals 14 residues.

Turning to this clone: The DNA ends 3 residues before the CDR3 does, and the rest of the CDR3 is filled in from the germline J gene. The chain carries TRBV18 and TRBJ1-1, with 11 bases matching TRBD1. The CDR3 sequence is 13 residues long. The germline V gene encodes CDR1 KGHSH and CDR2 LQKENI. The CDR3 loop is CASSDWDRGKAFF. The part of the CDR3 DNA that was read is TGTGCCAGCTCAGACTGGGACAGGGGGAAA. Supplemented by reference TRBV18 and TRBJ1-1, the full variable domain reads NAGVMQNPRHLVRRRGQEARLRCSPMKGHSHVYWYRQLPEEGLKFMVYLQKENIIDESGMPKERFSAEFPKEGPSILRIQQVVRGDSAAYFCASSDWDRGKAFFGQGTRLTVV.

The CDR3 protein is CASSPPVTRPGQSYNEQFF. The sequenced part of the CDR3 DNA is TGTGCCAGCTCACCACCGGTCACTCGACCGGGACAAAGCTACAATGAG. The chain joins TRBV18 to TRBJ2-1; D is perhaps TRBD1 (6 bases). The read finishes 3 residues shy of the CDR3 end, and the germline J gene is used to complete it. The CDR3 contains 19 residues. V lost 0 bases, J lost 3 bases, and 21 bases lay in between. Germline-derived CDR1 and CDR2 are KGHSH and LQKENI.

A few counts support this clone. From the germline J gene comes the end of the CDR3, since the read stops 3 residues before it. The chain carries TRBV18 and TRBJ2-1; 11 bases map to TRBD2. Germline CDR1 is KGHSH and CDR2 is LQKENI. The J segment lost 5 bases and the V segment lost 2 bases, leaving 5 bases of the junction unmatched. The CDR3 length is 16 residues. The sequenced CDR3 bases are TGTGCCAGCTCACCAACTAGCGGGAGAACCCACAATGAG. Its protein is CASSPTSGRTHNE. The entire CDR3 protein is CASSPTSGRTHNEQFF.

This clone has just a few counts. CDR3 sequence: CASSSLWTSGDNEQFF. The DNA read from the CDR3 is TGTGCCAGCAGCTCCCTTTGGACTAGCGGGGATAATGAG. The J gene is TRBJ2-1, the V gene TRBV7-6; TRBD2 agrees at 12 bases. The CDR3 end is not reached by the read, which stops 3 residues before it; the germline J gene fills it in. The J segment lost 7 bases and the V segment lost 4 bases, leaving 8 bases of the junction unmatched. The CDR3 is 16 amino acids. Germline V gives CDR1 SGHVS, CDR2 FNYEAQ.

As to this clone: Read data end 3 residues before the CDR3 end; the end is taken from the germline J gene. This chain joins TRBV7-9 and TRBJ2-2, with 7 nucleotides matching TRBD1. This CDR3 is built from 14 residues. Germline assignment: CDR1 SEHNR and CDR2 FQNEAQ (reference sequence). J was trimmed by 6 bases and V by 5 bases; bases with no gene match: 6. This CDR3 reads CASSPRQGPGELFF. The CDR3 bases that were read are TGTGCCAGCAGCCCCCGACAGGGTCCCGGGGAG.

As for this clone: With the read ending 3 residues before the CDR3 end, the germline J gene is used to fill in that end. The V gene is TRBV6-2 or TRBV6-3, the J gene TRBJ2-7; 7 nucleotides align to TRBD2. The CDR3 loop spans 16 amino acids. Trimming took 8 bases from V and 3 from J; bases not matched to a gene: 16. The V gene's germline CDR1 is MNHEY and CDR2 SVGEGT. The sequenced CDR3 bases are TGTGCCAGCTACATCTCCTCACTAGCGCCTCTCTACGAG. Translated, it gives CASYISSLAPLYE. The full-length CDR3 reads as CASYISSLAPLYEQYF.

Notes on this clone: The read is 3 residues too short to cover the CDR3 end, so that end is filled in from the germline J gene. V and J are TRBV2 and TRBJ2-2, with TRBD2 matching over 14 bases. Germline V lookup: CDR1 SNHLY, CDR2 FYNNEI. V shed 6 bases and J 5 bases; nucleotides not matched to a gene: 5. There are 16 residues in the CDR3. The CDR3 protein is CASSMGLAGVTGELFF. CDR3 bases read: TGTGCCAGCAGCATGGGACTAGCGGGGGTAACCGGGGAG. The entire variable domain, with the rest obtained from reference TRBV2 and TRBJ2-2, is as follows: EPEVTQTPSHQVTQMGQEVILRCVPISNHLYFYWYRQILGQKVEFLVSFYNNEISEKSEIFDDQFSVERPDGSNFTLKIRSTKLEDSAMYFCASSMGLAGVTGELFFGEGSRLTVL.

This clone was detected a few times. Read coverage stops 3 residues before the CDR3 terminus; the germline J gene supplies the remainder. V and J are TRBV7-2 and TRBJ2-7, with 7 bases fitting TRBD1. Trimming at V came to 5 bases and at J to 6 bases, leaving 10 bases not matched to a gene. Per germline, CDR1 SGHTA and CDR2 FQGNSA. This CDR3 is built from 14 residues. The DNA read from the CDR3 is TGTGCCAGCAGCGGCAGCAAAACAGGGGCCGAG. This codes for CASSGSKTGAE. The whole CDR3 sequence reads CASSGSKTGAEQYF.

This clone was counted a few times. Read data end 3 residues before the CDR3 end; the end is taken from the germline J gene. The rearrangement uses TRBV5-1 and TRBJ2-7, with D perhaps TRBD2 (5 bases). The CDR3 totals 14 residues. V was pared by 0 bases and J by 3 bases, with 10 bases between. Per the germline V gene, CDR1 is SGHRS and CDR2 is YFSETQ. CDR3 bases read: TGCGCCAGCAGCTTGGGGTTCGGGGTCTACGAG. Its translation is CASSLGFGVYE. The entire CDR3 sequence reads CASSLGFGVYEQYF.

This clone occurred a few times. The read ends 3 residues shy of where the CDR3 ends; the end is completed using the germline J gene. The V and J genes are TRBV30 and TRBJ2-7; maybe TRBD2 (6 bases). Germline CDR1 is GTSNPN and CDR2 is SVGIG (reference sequence). The CDR3 totals 13 residues. The V gene lost 0 bases and the J gene lost 5 bases, with 11 bases spanning the gap. Partial CDR3 DNA: TGTGCCTGGAGTGTAAGGCTAGCGAACGAG. This translates into CAWSVRLANE. From start to end, the CDR3 is CAWSVRLANEQYF.

In regard to this clone: The CDR3 extends 3 residues past the end of the read, so its final part is completed from the germline J gene. The V gene is TRBV5-1, the J gene TRBJ2-5; D ambiguous. CDR1 SGHRS and CDR2 YFSETQ come from the germline V gene. The CDR3 runs to 11 residues. Trimming took 4 bases from V and 5 from J, leaving 6 bases between them. CDR3 protein: CASSLLETQYF. The sequenced part of the CDR3 DNA is TGCGCCAGCAGCCTTCTCGAGACC.

As for this clone: The read stops 3 residues short of the end of the CDR3; the missing end is completed from the germline J gene. The chain recombines TRBV6-2 or TRBV6-3 with TRBJ2-7; a possible D gene is TRBD1 (5 bases). The CDR3 sequence is 12 residues long. Trimming shortened V by 5 bases and J by 4 bases, and 9 bases separated the two germline ends. CDR1 is MNHEY and CDR2 is SVGEGT in the germline V gene. CDR3 bases read: TGTGCCAGCAGTACTCAGGGTTACGAG. Protein sequence: CASSTQGYE. The entire CDR3 sequence reads CASSTQGYEQYF.

The sample holds a few counts of this clone. With the read ending 3 residues before the CDR3 end, the germline J gene is used to fill in that end. The rearrangement joins TRBV7-9 to TRBJ1-6, with TRBD1 identical over 9 bases. There are 15 residues in the CDR3. Trimming took 5 bases from V and 1 from J; bases not matched to a gene: 0. CDR1 and CDR2 from the germline V gene are SEHNR and FQNEAQ (reference sequence). The CDR3: CASSGQGSYNSPLHF. The CDR3 DNA, read in part, is TGTGCCAGCAGCGGACAGGGGTCCTATAATTCACCC.

A remark on this clone: The CDR3 end is not reached by the read, which stops 3 residues before it; the germline J gene fills it in. The gene calls are TRBV5-1 and TRBJ2-5, with 10 bases that match TRBD1. The germline gives CDR1 SGHRS, CDR2 YFSETQ. V shed 7 bases, J shed 5 bases, and the junction held 5 bases outside the gene matches. CDR3 length: 13 residues. The CDR3: CASGTGASETQYF. Partial CDR3 DNA: TGCGCCAGCGGGACAGGGGCGTCGGAGACC.

This clone turned up a few times. The CDR3 sequence is CASSIQGNTEAFF. The CDR3 bases that were read are TGTGCCAGCAGTATCCAGGGGAACACTGAA. The J gene is TRBJ1-1, the V gene TRBV7-9, with TRBD1 as a possible D gene (5 bases). The CDR3 end lies 3 residues beyond the end of the read and is filled in from the germline J gene. Germline V gene data show CDR1 as SEHNR and CDR2 as FQNEAQ (reference sequence). Trimming shortened V by 6 bases and J by 1 base, and 9 bases separated the two germline ends. The CDR3 totals 13 residues.

This clone was counted a few times. The read stops 3 residues short of the end of the CDR3; the missing end is completed from the germline J gene. The chain employs TRBV6-2 or TRBV6-3 and TRBJ2-5, with unresolved D. The CDR3 spans 15 residues. Germline CDR1 MNHEY, CDR2 SVGEGT. V was pared by 0 bases and J by 0 bases, with 8 bases between. The DNA read from the CDR3 is TGTGCCAGCAGTTACTCGGTACTCGACCAAGAGACC. This codes for CASSYSVLDQET. The CDR3 in its entirety is CASSYSVLDQETQYF.

This clone is termed medium-sized. Coverage ceases 3 residues before the CDR3 finishes, and the germline J gene fills in the end. The chain is built from TRBV6-2 or TRBV6-3 and TRBJ1-5; 7 bases match TRBD1. The germline gives CDR1 MNHEY, CDR2 SVGEGT. V lost 5 bases, J lost 3 bases, and 4 bases stayed unmatched. This CDR3 has 14 residues. CDR3 region: CASSKTGSNQPQHF. CDR3 DNA, as far as it was read: TGTGCCAGCAGTAAGACAGGGTCCAATCAGCCC.

CDR3 residues: CASADNQVNTEAFF. The DNA read from the CDR3 is TGTGCCAGCGCAGACAATCAGGTGAACACTGAA. This chain connects TRBV19 to TRBJ1-1; D gene ambiguous. Coverage ceases 3 residues before the CDR3 finishes, and the germline J gene fills in the end. Trimming cost V 9 bases and J 0 bases, with 14 bases left between them. Germline CDR1 and CDR2: LNHDA and SQIVND (reference sequence). CDR3 length: 14 residues.

Worth noting for this clone: Read sequence stops 3 residues before the CDR3 end, and the germline J gene provides the missing end. The rearrangement joins TRBV19 to TRBJ2-1, with 7 bases identical to TRBD1. Unmatched junction bases numbered 4, after V lost 4 bases and J lost 1 base. The length of the CDR3 is 15 residues. Germline CDR1 reads LNHDA; CDR2 reads SQIVND (reference sequence). The DNA read from the CDR3 is TGTGCCAGTAGTAAACCAGGGGGTTCCTACAATGAG. Encoded protein: CASSKPGGSYNE. The entire CDR3 reads CASSKPGGSYNEQFF. Combining the CDR3 with reference TRBV19 and TRBJ2-1 gives the whole variable domain DGGITQSPKYLFRKEGQNVTLSCEQNLNHDAMYWYRQDPGQGLRLIYYSQIVNDFQKGDIAEGYSVSREKKESFPLTVTSAQKNPTAFYLCASSKPGGSYNEQFFGPGTRLTVL.

In its sample, this clone was seen a few times. The read finishes 3 residues shy of the CDR3 end, and the germline J gene is used to complete it. The V and J genes are TRBV7-9 and TRBJ2-7; 7 bases agree with TRBD2. Germline CDR1 SEHNR, CDR2 FQNEAQ (reference sequence). This CDR3 comprises 15 residues. V lost 4 bases to trimming and J lost 5 bases; unmatched junction nucleotides: 11. Partial CDR3 DNA: TGTGCCAGCAGCTCCCGGGGGGTGAGCGGCAACGAG. Translated, it gives CASSSRGVSGNE. The CDR3 reads in full as CASSSRGVSGNEQYF. The complete variable domain, with remaining parts taken from reference TRBV7-9 and TRBJ2-7, reads DTGVSQNPRHKITKRGQNVTFRCDPISEHNRLYWYRQTLGQGPEFLTYFQNEAQLEKSRLLSDRFSAERPKGSFSTLEIQRTEQGDSAMYLCASSSRGVSGNEQYFGPGTRLTVT.

Regarding this clone: The read ends 3 residues shy of where the CDR3 ends; the end is completed using the germline J gene. The chain employs TRBV18 and TRBJ2-5; weak D call: TRBD2 (5 bases). Germline V CDR1 and CDR2: KGHSH, LQKENI. The CDR3 covers 14 residues. V lost 4 bases and J 4 bases, leaving 13 bases between the germline ends. The sequenced part of the CDR3 DNA is TGTGCCAGCTCACTAGGGCTAGCCCCAGAGACC. It yields the protein CASSLGLAPET. Given in full, the CDR3 is CASSLGLAPETQYF.

On this clone itself: With the read ending 3 residues before the CDR3 end, the germline J gene is used to fill in that end. The chain combines TRBV6-1 with TRBJ2-4; 7 bases match TRBD1. Germline assignment: CDR1 MNHNS and CDR2 SASEGT. The CDR3 sequence is 15 residues long. With 4 bases clipped from V and 3 bases from J, the junction kept 6 bases outside the gene matches. CDR3 sequence: CASSAPTGYKNIQYF. Incomplete CDR3 DNA: TGTGCCAGCAGTGCACCGACAGGGTACAAAAACATT.

This clone has a handful of counts. From the germline J gene comes the end of the CDR3, since the read stops 3 residues before it. The rearrangement uses TRBV6-1 and TRBJ2-1; TRBD2 matches 10 bases. With V trimmed by 0 bases and J by 4 bases, 0 bases remained unmatched. Germline CDR1 MNHNS, CDR2 SASEGT. The CDR3 spans 15 residues. CDR3 sequence: CASSEAAGGYNEQFF. Incomplete CDR3 DNA: TGTGCCAGCAGTGAAGCAGCGGGAGGGTACAATGAG.

This clone was picked up a small number of times. This chain's CDR3 is CASSLRGRDSPLHF. CDR3 bases read: TGCGCCAGCAGTTTGAGGGGTAGGGATTCACCC. This rearrangement joins TRBV10-2 to TRBJ1-6, with D tentatively TRBD1 (5 bases). The read ends 3 residues shy of where the CDR3 ends; the end is completed using the germline J gene. Germline V gene data show CDR1 as WSHSY and CDR2 as SAAADI. V lost 5 bases to trimming and J lost 8 bases, with 13 bases between them. The CDR3 runs to 14 residues.

This clone has only a few counts. Read sequence stops 3 residues before the CDR3 end, and the germline J gene provides the missing end. The V call is TRBV6-4, the J call TRBJ2-3; D is possibly TRBD2 (7 bases). Per germline, CDR1 MRHNA and CDR2 SNTAGT. V lost 3 bases and J lost 2, with 15 bases in between. The CDR3 consists of 16 residues. This chain's CDR3 is CASSEEGGSATDTQYF. The covered CDR3 bases are TGTGCCAGCAGTGAGGAGGGGGGGAGCGCCACAGATACG.

In its sample, this clone was seen a few times. The observed sequence ends 3 residues before the CDR3 terminus, with the missing tail filled in from the germline J gene. The chain couples TRBV19 to TRBJ1-5, with D possibly matching TRBD1 (5 bases). The CDR3 is made up of 15 amino acids. Germline assignment: CDR1 LNHDA and CDR2 SQIVND (reference sequence). With 4 bases removed from V and 0 bases from J, the gap between germline ends came to 10 bases. The CDR3 spells CASSTTDNSNQPQHF. CDR3 DNA (partial): TGTGCCAGTAGTACGACAGACAATAGCAATCAGCCC. Looking up the rest from reference TRBV19 and TRBJ1-5 gives the full variable domain: DGGITQSPKYLFRKEGQNVTLSCEQNLNHDAMYWYRQDPGQGLRLIYYSQIVNDFQKGDIAEGYSVSREKKESFPLTVTSAQKNPTAFYLCASSTTDNSNQPQHFGDGTRLSIL.

This clone showed up just a few times. Read sequence stops 3 residues before the CDR3 end, and the germline J gene provides the missing end. This rearrangement joins TRBV20-1 to TRBJ1-1; 9 nucleotides match TRBD1. The CDR3 runs 12 residues. The V gene end was trimmed by 6 bases and the J gene end by 5 bases; junction bases not matched to a gene: 4. Germline V CDR1 and CDR2: DFQATT, SNEGSKA (reference sequence). The CDR3 bases that were read are TGCAGTGCCTACAGGGGGCCAACTGAA. This encodes CSAYRGPTE. The whole CDR3 region reads CSAYRGPTEAFF.

This clone appeared a few times. The read stops 3 residues short of the end of the CDR3; the missing end is completed from the germline J gene. Other DNA sequences in this specimen translate into the identical CDR3. The chain employs TRBV30 and TRBJ2-1, with a weak D call TRBD1 (5 bases). The CDR3 has 14 amino acids. CDR1 and CDR2 from the germline V gene are GTSNPN and SVGIG (reference sequence). V gave up 0 bases and J gave up 9 bases, with 15 bases separating them. Here the CDR3 reads CAWSVMAGPSEQFF. CDR3 DNA, as far as it was read: TGTGCCTGGAGTGTAATGGCAGGGCCTAGTGAG. Full variable domain (rest looked up from reference TRBV30 and TRBJ2-1): SQTIHQWPATLVQPVGSPLSLECTVEGTSNPNLYWYRQAAGRGLQLLFYSVGIGQISSEVPQNLSASRPQDRQFILSSKKLLLSDSGFYLCAWSVMAGPSEQFFGPGTRLTVL.